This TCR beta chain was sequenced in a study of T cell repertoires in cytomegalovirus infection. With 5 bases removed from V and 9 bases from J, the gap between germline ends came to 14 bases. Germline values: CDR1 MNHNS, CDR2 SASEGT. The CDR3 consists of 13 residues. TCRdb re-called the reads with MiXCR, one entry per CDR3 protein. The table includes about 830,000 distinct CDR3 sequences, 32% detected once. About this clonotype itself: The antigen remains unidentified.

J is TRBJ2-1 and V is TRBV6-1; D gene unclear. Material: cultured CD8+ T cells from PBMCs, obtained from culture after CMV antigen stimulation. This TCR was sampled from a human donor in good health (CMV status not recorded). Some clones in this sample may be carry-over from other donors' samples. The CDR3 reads CASSPGFGFEQFF. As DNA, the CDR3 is TGTGCCAGCAGTCCCGGGTTCGGTTTTGAGCAGTTCTTC.